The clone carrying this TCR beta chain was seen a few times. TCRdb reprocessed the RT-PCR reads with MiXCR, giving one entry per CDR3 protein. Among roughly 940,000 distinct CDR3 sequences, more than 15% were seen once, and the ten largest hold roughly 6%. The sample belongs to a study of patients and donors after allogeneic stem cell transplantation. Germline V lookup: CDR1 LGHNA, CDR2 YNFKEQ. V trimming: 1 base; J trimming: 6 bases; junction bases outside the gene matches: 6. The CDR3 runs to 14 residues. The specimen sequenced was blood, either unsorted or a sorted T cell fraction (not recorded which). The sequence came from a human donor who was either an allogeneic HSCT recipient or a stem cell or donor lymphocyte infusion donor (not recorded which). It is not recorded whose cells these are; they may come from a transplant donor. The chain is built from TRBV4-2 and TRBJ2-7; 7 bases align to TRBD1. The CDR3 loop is CASSQVDRVSEQYF. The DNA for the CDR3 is TGTGCCAGCAGCCAAGTCGACAGGGTCAGCGAGCAGTACTTC.